This paragraph reports one T cell receptor (beta chain). The data were obtained in a study of T cells in Graves' hyperthyroidism and ophthalmopathy. RNA transcripts were the template for amplifying TCR beta CDR3 regions. Carried out on the TCR CDR3, a first-round RT-PCR used the HTBI primer set. TCRdb independently ran MiXCR on the multiplex PCR reads; one entry per CDR3 protein. The sample includes 640,000 or so distinct CDR3 sequences, 12% to 15% of them seen just once. The germline gives CDR1 GTSNPN, CDR2 SVGIG (reference sequence). Trimming removed 7 bases from V and 5 bases from J; junction bases left unmatched: 15. The CDR3 consists of 15 residues.

The source material was blood. The source is a young woman with Graves' ophthalmopathy. The genes are TRBV30 and TRBJ2-5; 8 bases line up with TRBD1. CDR3 sequence: CASTPHRGRRETQYF. In DNA form, the CDR3 reads TGTGCCTCCACCCCCCACAGGGGGAGGAGGGAGACCCAGTACTTC.